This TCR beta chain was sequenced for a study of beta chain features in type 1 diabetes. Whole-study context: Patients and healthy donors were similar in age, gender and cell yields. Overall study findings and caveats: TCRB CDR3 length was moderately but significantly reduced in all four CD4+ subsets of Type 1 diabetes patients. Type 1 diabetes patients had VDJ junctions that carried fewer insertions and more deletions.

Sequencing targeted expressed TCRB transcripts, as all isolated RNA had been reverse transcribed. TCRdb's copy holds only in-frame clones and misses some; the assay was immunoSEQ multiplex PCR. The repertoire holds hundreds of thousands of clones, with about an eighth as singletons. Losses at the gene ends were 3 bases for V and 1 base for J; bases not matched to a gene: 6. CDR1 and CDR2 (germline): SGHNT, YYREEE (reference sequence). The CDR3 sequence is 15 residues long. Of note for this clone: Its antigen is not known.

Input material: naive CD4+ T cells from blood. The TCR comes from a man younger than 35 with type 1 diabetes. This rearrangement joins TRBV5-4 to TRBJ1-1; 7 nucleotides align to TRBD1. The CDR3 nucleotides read TGTGCCAGCAGCTCCCCTTCAGGGGGGAACACTGAAGCTTTCTTT. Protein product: CASSSPSGGNTEAFF.